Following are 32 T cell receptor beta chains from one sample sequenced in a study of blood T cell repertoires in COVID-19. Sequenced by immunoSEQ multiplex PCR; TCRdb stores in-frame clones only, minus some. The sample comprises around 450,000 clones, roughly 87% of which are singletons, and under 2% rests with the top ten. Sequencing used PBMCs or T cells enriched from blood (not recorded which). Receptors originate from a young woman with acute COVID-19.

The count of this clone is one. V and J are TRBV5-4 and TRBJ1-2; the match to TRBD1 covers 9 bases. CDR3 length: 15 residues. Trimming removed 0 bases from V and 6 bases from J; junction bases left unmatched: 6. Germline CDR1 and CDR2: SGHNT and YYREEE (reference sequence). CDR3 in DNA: TGTGCCAGCAGCTTGGGGACAGGGGATAAGAATGGCTACACCTTC. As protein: CASSLGTGDKNGYTF.

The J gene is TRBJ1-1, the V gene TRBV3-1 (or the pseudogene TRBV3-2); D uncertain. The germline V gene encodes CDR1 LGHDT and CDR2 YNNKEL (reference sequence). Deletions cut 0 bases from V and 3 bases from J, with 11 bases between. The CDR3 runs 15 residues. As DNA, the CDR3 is TGTGCCAGCAGCCAAGAGAGAGAGGGCGACACTGAAGCTTTCTTT. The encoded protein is CASSQEREGDTEAFF.

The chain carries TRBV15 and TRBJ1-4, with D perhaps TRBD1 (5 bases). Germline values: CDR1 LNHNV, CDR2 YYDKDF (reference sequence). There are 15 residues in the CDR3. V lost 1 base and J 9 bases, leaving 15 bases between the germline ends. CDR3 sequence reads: CATSRVDNGMKKLFF. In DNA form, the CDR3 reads TGTGCCACCAGCAGAGTGGACAACGGTATGAAAAAACTGTTTTTT.

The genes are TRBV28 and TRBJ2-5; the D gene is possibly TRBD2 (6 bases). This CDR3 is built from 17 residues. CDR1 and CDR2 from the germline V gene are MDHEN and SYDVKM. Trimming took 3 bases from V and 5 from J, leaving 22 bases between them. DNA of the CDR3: TGTGCCAGCAGTTTCGTTAGTAGCGGAGCAAAGGTTGAGACCCAGTACTTC. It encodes CASSFVSSGAKVETQYF. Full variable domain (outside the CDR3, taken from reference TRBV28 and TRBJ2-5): DVKVTQSSRYLVKRTGEKVFLECVQDMDHENMFWYRQDPGLGLRLIYFSYDVKMKEKGDIPEGYSVSREKKERFSLILESASTNQTSMYLCASSFVSSGAKVETQYFGPGTRLLVL.

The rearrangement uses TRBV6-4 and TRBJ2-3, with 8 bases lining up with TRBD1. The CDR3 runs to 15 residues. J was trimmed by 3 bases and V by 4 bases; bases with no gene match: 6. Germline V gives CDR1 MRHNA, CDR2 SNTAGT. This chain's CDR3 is CASSVNQGATDTQYF. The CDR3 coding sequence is TGTGCCAGCAGTGTCAATCAGGGGGCGACAGATACGCAGTATTTT.

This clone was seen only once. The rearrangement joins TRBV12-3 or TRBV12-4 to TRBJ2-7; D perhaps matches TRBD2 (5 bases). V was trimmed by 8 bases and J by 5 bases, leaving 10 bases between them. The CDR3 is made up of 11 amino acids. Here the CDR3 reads CASPGGDEQYF. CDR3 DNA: TGTGCCAGCCCAGGAGGCGACGAGCAGTACTTC.

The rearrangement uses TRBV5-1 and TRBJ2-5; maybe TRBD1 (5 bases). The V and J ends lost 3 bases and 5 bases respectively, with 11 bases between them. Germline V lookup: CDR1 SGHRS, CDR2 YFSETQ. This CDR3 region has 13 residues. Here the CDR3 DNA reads TGCGCCAGCAGCTCCCCAGGGAAGGAGACCCAGTACTTC. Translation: CASSSPGKETQYF. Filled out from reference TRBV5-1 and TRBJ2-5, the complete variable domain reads KAGVTQTPRYLIKTRGQQVTLSCSPISGHRSVSWYQQTPGQGLQFLFEYFSETQRNKGNFPGRFSGRQFSNSRSEMNVSTLELGDSALYLCASSSPGKETQYFGPGTRLLVL.

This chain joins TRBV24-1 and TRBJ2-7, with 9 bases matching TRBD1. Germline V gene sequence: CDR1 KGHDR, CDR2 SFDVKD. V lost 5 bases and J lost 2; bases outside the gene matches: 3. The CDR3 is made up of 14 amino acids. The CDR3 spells CATSGGQGAYEQYF. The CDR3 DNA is TGTGCCACCAGTGGGGGACAGGGTGCCTACGAGCAGTACTTC.

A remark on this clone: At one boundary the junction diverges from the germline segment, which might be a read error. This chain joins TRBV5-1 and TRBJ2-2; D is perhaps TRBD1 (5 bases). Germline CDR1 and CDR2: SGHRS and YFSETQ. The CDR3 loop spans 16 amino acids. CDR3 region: CASSLASGANTGELFF. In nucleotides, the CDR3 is TGCGCCAGCAGCTTGGCCAGTGGGGCGAATACCGGGGAGCTGTTTTTT.

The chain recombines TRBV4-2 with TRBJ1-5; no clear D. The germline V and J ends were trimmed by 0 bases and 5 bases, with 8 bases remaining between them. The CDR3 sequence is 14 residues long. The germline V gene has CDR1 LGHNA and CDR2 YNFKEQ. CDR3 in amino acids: CASSQEGRYQPQHF. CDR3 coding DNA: TGTGCCAGCAGCCAAGAAGGCAGGTATCAGCCCCAGCATTTT.

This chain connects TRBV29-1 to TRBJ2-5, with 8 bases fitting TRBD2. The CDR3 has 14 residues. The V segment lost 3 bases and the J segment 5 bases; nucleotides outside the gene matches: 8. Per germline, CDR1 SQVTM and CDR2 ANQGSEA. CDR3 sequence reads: CSVDIRGGSETQYF. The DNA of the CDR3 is TGCAGCGTTGATATCCGGGGGGGTAGTGAGACCCAGTACTTC.

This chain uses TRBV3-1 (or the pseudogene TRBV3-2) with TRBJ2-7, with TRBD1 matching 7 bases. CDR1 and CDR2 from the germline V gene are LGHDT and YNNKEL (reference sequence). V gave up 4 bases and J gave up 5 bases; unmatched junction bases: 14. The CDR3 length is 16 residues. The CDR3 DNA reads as TGTGCCAGCAGCCCCAGGGGGTCATCGGTTATGGACGAGCAGTACTTC. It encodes CASSPRGSSVMDEQYF.

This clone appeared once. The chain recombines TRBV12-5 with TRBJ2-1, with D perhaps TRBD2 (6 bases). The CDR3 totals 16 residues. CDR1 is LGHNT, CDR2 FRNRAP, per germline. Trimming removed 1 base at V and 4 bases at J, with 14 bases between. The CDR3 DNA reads TGTGCTAGTGGTTTGGGCCTGACGGGAGTATACAATGAGCAGTTCTTC. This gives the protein CASGLGLTGVYNEQFF.

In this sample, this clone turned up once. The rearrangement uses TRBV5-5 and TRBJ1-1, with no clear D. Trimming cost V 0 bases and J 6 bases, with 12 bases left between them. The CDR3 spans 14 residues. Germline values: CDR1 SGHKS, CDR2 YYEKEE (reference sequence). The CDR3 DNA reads TGTGCCAGCAGCTTGGTCCCCACCGGGGCTGAAGCTTTCTTT. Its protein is CASSLVPTGAEAFF.

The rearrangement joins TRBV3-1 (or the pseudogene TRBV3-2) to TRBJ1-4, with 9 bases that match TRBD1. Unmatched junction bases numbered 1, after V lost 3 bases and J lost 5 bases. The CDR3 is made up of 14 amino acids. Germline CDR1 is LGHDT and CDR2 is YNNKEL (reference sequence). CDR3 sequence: CASSHGTGNEKLFF. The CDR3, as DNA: TGTGCCAGCAGCCACGGGACAGGGAATGAAAAACTGTTTTTT.

The CDR3 DNA is TGCGCCAGCAGCCAAGAGTCCGTCGGGGGGCGGAAGAACACTGAAGCTTTCTTT. Its protein product is CASSQESVGGRKNTEAFF. The chain has TRBV4-3 and TRBJ1-1, with TRBD1 as a possible D gene (6 bases). The V end was cut by 0 bases, the J end by 1 base, with 18 bases between. The CDR3 extends over 18 amino acids. The germline CDR1 and CDR2 sequences are LGHNA and YSLEER.

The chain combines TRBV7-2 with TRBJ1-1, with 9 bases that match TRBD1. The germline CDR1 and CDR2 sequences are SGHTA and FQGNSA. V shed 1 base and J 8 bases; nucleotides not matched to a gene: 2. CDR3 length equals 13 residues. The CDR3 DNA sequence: TGTGCCAGCAGCTTAGGGACAGGGGTAGAAGCTTTCTTT. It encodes CASSLGTGVEAFF.

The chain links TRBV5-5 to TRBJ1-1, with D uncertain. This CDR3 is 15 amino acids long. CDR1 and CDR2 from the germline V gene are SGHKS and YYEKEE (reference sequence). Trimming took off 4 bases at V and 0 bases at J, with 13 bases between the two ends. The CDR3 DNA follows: TGTGCCAGCAGCCGGAGCGCTGCCATGAACACTGAAGCTTTCTTT. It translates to CASSRSAAMNTEAFF.

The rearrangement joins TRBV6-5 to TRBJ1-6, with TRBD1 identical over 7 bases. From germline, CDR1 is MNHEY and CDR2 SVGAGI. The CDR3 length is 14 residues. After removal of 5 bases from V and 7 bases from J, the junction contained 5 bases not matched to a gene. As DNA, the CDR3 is TGTGCCAGCAGTAAGGGACAGAAAAATTCACCCCTCCACTTT. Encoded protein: CASSKGQKNSPLHF.

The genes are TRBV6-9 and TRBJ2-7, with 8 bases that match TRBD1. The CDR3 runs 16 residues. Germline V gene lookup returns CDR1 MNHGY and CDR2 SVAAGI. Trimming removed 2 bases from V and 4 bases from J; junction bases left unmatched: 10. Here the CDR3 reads CASSYPGRQGRYEQYF. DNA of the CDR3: TGTGCCAGCAGTTATCCTGGGAGACAGGGGCGTTACGAGCAGTACTTC.

CDR3 DNA sequence: TGCAGCGCTGGACCGACTAGTCTTAGTGAGCAGTTCTTC. This translates into CSAGPTSLSEQFF. V gene TRBV29-1 combines with J gene TRBJ2-1; TRBD2 might be the D (6 bases). Germline V gene lookup returns CDR1 SQVTM and CDR2 ANQGSEA. V was clipped by 7 bases and J by 9 bases, with 19 bases between them. CDR3 length: 13 residues.

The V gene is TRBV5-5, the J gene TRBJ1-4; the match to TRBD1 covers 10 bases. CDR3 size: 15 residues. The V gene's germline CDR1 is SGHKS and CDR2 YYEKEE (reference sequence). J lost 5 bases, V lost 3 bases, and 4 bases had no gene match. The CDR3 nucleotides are TGTGCCAGCAGCTGGGGGACAGGGGTCAATGAAAAACTGTTTTTT. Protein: CASSWGTGVNEKLFF.

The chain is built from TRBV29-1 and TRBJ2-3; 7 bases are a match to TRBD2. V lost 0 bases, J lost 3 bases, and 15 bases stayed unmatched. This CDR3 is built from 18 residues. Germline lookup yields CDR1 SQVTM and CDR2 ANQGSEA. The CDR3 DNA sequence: TGCAGCGTTGAAGATTCCCCCCCACTGGCGGGAGCGACAGATACGCAGTATTTT. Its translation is CSVEDSPPLAGATDTQYF.

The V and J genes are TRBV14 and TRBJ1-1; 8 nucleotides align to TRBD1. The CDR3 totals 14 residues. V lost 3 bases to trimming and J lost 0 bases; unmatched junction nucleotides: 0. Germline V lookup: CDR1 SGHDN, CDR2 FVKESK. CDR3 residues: CASSQDRVNTEAFF. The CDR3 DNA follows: TGTGCCAGCAGCCAGGACAGGGTGAACACTGAAGCTTTCTTT.

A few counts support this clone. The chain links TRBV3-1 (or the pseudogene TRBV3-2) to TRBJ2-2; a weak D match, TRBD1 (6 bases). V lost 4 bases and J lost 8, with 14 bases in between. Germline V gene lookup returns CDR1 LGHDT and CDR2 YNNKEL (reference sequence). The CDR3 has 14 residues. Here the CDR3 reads CASSRDTNSGELFF. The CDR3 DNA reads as TGTGCCAGCAGCCGGGACACAAACTCAGGGGAGCTGTTTTTT.

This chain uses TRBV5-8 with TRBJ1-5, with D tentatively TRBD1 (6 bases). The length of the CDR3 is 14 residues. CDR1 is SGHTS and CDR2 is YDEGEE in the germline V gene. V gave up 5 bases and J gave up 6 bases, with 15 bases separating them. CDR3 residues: CASRQTGRRQPQHF. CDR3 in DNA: TGTGCCAGCAGACAGACAGGACGTCGTCAGCCCCAGCATTTT.

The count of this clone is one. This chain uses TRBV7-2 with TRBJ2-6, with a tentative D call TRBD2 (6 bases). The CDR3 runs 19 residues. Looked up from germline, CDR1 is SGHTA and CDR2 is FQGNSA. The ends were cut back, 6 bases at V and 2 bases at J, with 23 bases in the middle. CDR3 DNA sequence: TGTGCCAGCAGTCTAGAGGGCCAGGGCTGGGGGGCTGGGGCCAACGTCCTGACTTTC. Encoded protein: CASSLEGQGWGAGANVLTF.

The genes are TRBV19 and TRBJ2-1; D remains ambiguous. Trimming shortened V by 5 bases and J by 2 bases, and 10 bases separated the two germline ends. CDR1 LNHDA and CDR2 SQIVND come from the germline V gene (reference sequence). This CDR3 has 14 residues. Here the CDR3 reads CASSFQVAYNEQFF. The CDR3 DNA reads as TGTGCCAGTAGTTTCCAGGTAGCCTACAATGAGCAGTTCTTC.

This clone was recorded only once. In DNA form, the CDR3 reads TGCGCCAGCAGGCGGCCGGGACTAGCGGGGGCGAGGACAGATACGCAGTATTTT. As protein: CASRRPGLAGARTDTQYF. The V call is TRBV5-1, the J call TRBJ2-3; 14 nucleotides line up with TRBD2. The CDR3 runs to 18 residues. Germline CDR1 reads SGHRS; CDR2 reads YFSETQ. The V segment lost 5 bases and the J segment 3 bases; nucleotides outside the gene matches: 11.

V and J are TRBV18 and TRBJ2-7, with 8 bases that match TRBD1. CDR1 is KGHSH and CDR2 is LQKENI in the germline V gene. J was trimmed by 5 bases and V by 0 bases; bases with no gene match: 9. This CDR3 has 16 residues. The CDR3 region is CASSPPGQGGGHEQYF. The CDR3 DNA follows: TGTGCCAGCTCACCACCCGGACAGGGAGGAGGGCACGAGCAGTACTTC.

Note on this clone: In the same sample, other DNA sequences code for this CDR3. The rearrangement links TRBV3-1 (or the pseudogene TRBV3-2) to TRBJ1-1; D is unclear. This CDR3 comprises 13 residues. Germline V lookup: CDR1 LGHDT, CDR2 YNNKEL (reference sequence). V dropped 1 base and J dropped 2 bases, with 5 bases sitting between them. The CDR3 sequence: CASSQGRNTEAFF. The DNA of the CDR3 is TGTGCCAGCAGCCAAGGTAGAAACACTGAAGCTTTCTTT.

The CDR3 nucleotides are TGTGCCAGCAGCACGGGACTAGCGCCCTCCTACGAGCAGTACTTC. Protein: CASSTGLAPSYEQYF. This chain joins TRBV7-2 and TRBJ2-7; the match to TRBD2 covers 10 bases. The germline gives CDR1 SGHTA, CDR2 FQGNSA. This CDR3 contains 15 residues. V lost 5 bases, J lost 0 bases, and 4 bases stayed unmatched.